This TCR beta chain was identified in a study of blood T cell repertoires in COVID-19. Study overall: Spain, Italy and the United States supplied samples that represented acute and convalescent COVID-19. PBMCs, B-cell-depleted T cells, or T cells were the source of the cDNA or gDNA that made up the material.

In the authors' workflow: By means of reference gene primer amplification, nucleated cell counts were estimated. TCRdb's copy holds only in-frame clones and misses some; the assay was immunoSEQ multiplex PCR. The V and J calls and clone size come from that table; D and trimming were worked out from the DNA. In the table there are around 47,000 clones, nearly 90% of which are singletons. The CDR3 is 15 residues long. V trimming: 10 bases; J trimming: 6 bases; junction bases outside the gene matches: 12. In germline, CDR1 is ENHRY, CDR2 SYGVKD. The source of this sequence is a man at least 80 years old with active or convalescent COVID-19. Material: peripheral blood. This chain links TRBV10-3 with TRBJ2-1; 10 bases are a match to TRBD1. The CDR3 here is CATTGGTGALNEQFF. The CDR3 DNA follows: TGTGCCACGACGGGGGGGACAGGGGCCCTCAATGAGCAGTTCTTC.